The source of this TCR beta chain is a study of regulatory T cells in long-lasting Graves disease. Study-wide context: Over 5 years of antithyroid drugs with positive TSH receptor antibodies was taken to mean persistent Graves' disease.

Indicated time point: persistent/refractory GD, antithyroid drugs over 5 years with positive TRAb. Making the TCR library involved RNA that had been extracted from PBMCs. General study points: Lower TCR diversity was seen in persistent Graves' patients than in newly diagnosed ones.

The CDR3 sequence is 14 residues long. The V gene's germline CDR1 is SGHTA and CDR2 FQGNSA. Trimming left V 7 bases short and J 5 bases short, with 17 bases between. This clonotype occurred a few times. Its antigen is not known. Through Arm-PCR of CDR3 regions and iRepertoire HTBI primers, TCR beta libraries were built. TCRdb recomputed calls from the multiplex PCR reads with MiXCR, one row per CDR3 protein. The table has more than 650,000 distinct CDR3 sequences, approximately 29% seen once. Sequenced here: peripheral blood mononuclear cells (PBMCs), sampled when the disease was refractory, from a patient treated with antithyroid drugs. This chain connects TRBV7-2 to TRBJ1-1; D not certain. The TCR originated in a female donor with Graves disease. The CDR3 nucleotides are TGTGCCAGCACCCAAACGACCCGGTGGACTGAAGCTTTCTTT. Its translation: CASTQTTRWTEAFF.